One and the same sample provided the 14 T cell receptor beta chains below, sequenced in a study of CD8 T cells in Susac syndrome. It was with random hexamers that 0.5 to 1 ug RNA was reverse transcribed. TCRdb independently ran MiXCR on the immunoSEQ multiplex PCR reads; one entry per CDR3 protein. The data contain approximately 200,000 distinct CDR3 sequences, approximately 94% of them singletons. The sequencing input was CD4+ T cells from PBMCs. All receptors derive from a human donor with multiple sclerosis.

This clonotype was picked up one time. The chain couples TRBV6-2 or TRBV6-3 to TRBJ2-1; 12 positions agree with TRBD2. J lost 4 bases, V lost 6 bases, and 13 bases had no gene match. The V gene's germline CDR1 is MNHEY and CDR2 SVGEGT. This CDR3 has 18 amino acids. CDR3 in DNA: TGTGCCAGCAGCGACCCTTCCCCTAGCGGGGGGGATTACAATGAGCAGTTCTTC. Translating it yields CASSDPSPSGGDYNEQFF.

V and J are TRBV5-6 and TRBJ1-1; D remains unclear. Germline values: CDR1 SGHDT, CDR2 YYEEEE. CDR3 length: 15 amino acids. V was clipped by 2 bases and J by 5 bases, with 16 bases between them. The CDR3: CASSFPGWMDTEAFF. CDR3 in DNA: TGTGCCAGCAGCTTCCCGGGGTGGATGGATACTGAAGCTTTCTTT.

CDR3: CASSPREVAGGLGGTDTQYF. The CDR3 region has the DNA TGCGCCAGCAGCCCAAGAGAGGTGGCGGGGGGGCTTGGAGGCACAGATACGCAGTATTTT. V usage is TRBV4-3 and J usage is TRBJ2-3; 9 bases are a match to TRBD2. The CDR3 length is 20 residues. After removal of 4 bases from V and 1 base from J, the junction contained 18 bases not matched to a gene. CDR1 and CDR2 (germline): LGHNA, YSLEER.

The chain is built from TRBV27 and TRBJ2-7; D remains unclear. V shed 6 bases and J shed 2 bases, with 8 bases lying between them. The CDR3 loop spans 12 amino acids. CDR1 MNHEY and CDR2 SMNVEV come from the germline V gene (reference sequence). DNA of the CDR3: TGTGCCAGCAGGAGGACCCCCTACGAGCAGTACTTC. As protein: CASRRTPYEQYF.

The chain recombines TRBV30 with TRBJ2-3, with 11 bases that match TRBD2. CDR1 and CDR2 from the germline V gene are GTSNPN and SVGIG (reference sequence). The CDR3 totals 13 residues. V lost 2 bases to trimming and J lost 6 bases; unmatched junction nucleotides: 1. The CDR3 nucleotides are TGTGCCTGGAGTTCTAGCGGGGGGGATACGCAGTATTTT. It is translated as CAWSSSGGDTQYF.

Only one count was recorded for this clonotype. This chain links TRBV30 with TRBJ1-1, with no clear D. This CDR3 comprises 12 residues. Trimming took 0 bases from V and 8 from J, leaving 10 bases between them. From germline, CDR1 is GTSNPN and CDR2 SVGIG (reference sequence). The DNA for the CDR3 is TGTGCCTGGAGTGTGGGGTCCGTGGAAGCTTTCTTT. Translation: CAWSVGSVEAFF.

V and J are TRBV15 and TRBJ1-5; D unclear. The V and J ends lost 0 bases and 5 bases respectively, with 5 bases between them. CDR3 size: 13 residues. Germline values: CDR1 LNHNV, CDR2 YYDKDF (reference sequence). CDR3 residues: CATSREGDQPQHF. CDR3 nucleotide sequence: TGTGCCACCAGCAGAGAGGGAGATCAGCCCCAGCATTTT. Full variable domain (outside the CDR3, taken from reference TRBV15 and TRBJ1-5): DAMVIQNPRYQVTQFGKPVTLSCSQTLNHNVMYWYQQKSSQAPKLLFHYYDKDFNNEADTPDNFQSRRPNTSFCFLDIRSPGLGDTAMYLCATSREGDQPQHFGDGTRLSIL.

This clonotype came up once. The V gene is TRBV19, the J gene TRBJ1-1, with 7 bases identical to TRBD1. The germline CDR1 and CDR2 sequences are LNHDA and SQIVND (reference sequence). The V segment lost 3 bases and the J segment 3 bases; nucleotides outside the gene matches: 7. There are 15 residues in the CDR3. CDR3 sequence reads: CASSMRQGGYTEAFF. The CDR3 coding sequence is TGTGCCAGTAGTATGCGCCAGGGGGGATACACTGAAGCTTTCTTT.

This clonotype has only one observation. The rearrangement joins TRBV24-1 to TRBJ1-2; tentatively, D is TRBD1 (6 bases). Germline loops: CDR1 KGHDR, CDR2 SFDVKD. Trimming removed 4 bases from V and 4 bases from J, with 9 bases in between. The CDR3 length is 13 residues. The CDR3 reads CATSDSDSYGYTF. As DNA, the CDR3 is TGTGCCACCAGTGACTCGGACAGCTATGGCTACACCTTC.

The chain employs TRBV5-1 and TRBJ2-3; D is possibly TRBD2 (5 bases). Trimming removed 3 bases from V and 14 bases from J, with 16 bases in between. The CDR3 is 12 amino acids. CDR1 and CDR2 from the germline V gene are SGHRS and YFSETQ. This CDR3 is CASSSEEDVWYF. The CDR3 region has the DNA TGCGCCAGCAGCTCCGAGGAGGATGTGTGGTATTTT.

This clonotype was recorded only once. The V and J genes are TRBV18 and TRBJ2-5; D assignment may be TRBD1 or TRBD2 (5 bases each). V lost 2 bases to trimming and J lost 10 bases, with 17 bases between them. CDR1 is KGHSH, CDR2 LQKENI, per germline. The CDR3 totals 14 residues. CDR3 sequence (DNA): TGTGCCAGCTCACCAGTCGGGGCTCTAGGGGACCAGTACTTC. Its protein product is CASSPVGALGDQYF.

The V gene is TRBV5-1, the J gene TRBJ2-1; either TRBD1 or TRBD2 may fit D (5 bases each). Germline V gene data show CDR1 as SGHRS and CDR2 as YFSETQ. V was cut by 5 bases and J by 6 bases, with 15 bases left in between. This CDR3 has 14 amino acids. The CDR3 sequence is CASSYSPGPNEQFF. The CDR3 DNA sequence: TGCGCCAGCAGTTATAGCCCGGGGCCCAATGAGCAGTTCTTC.

This sequence joins TRBV5-1 and TRBJ2-4; perhaps TRBD2 as D (5 bases). The CDR3 sequence is 14 residues long. Trimming removed 0 bases from V and 8 bases from J, with 12 bases in between. CDR1 SGHRS and CDR2 YFSETQ come from the germline V gene. CDR3 residues: CASSLVGTGDIQYF. The DNA for the CDR3 is TGCGCCAGCAGCTTGGTTGGAACCGGGGACATTCAGTACTTC.

This clonotype was observed a single time. This chain joins TRBV4-1 and TRBJ1-1; D is undetermined. CDR1 MGHRA and CDR2 YSYEKL come from the germline V gene. Trimming took off 1 base at V and 4 bases at J, with 13 bases between the two ends. The CDR3 contains 15 residues. CDR3 sequence reads: CASSQVGGAGTEAFF. The CDR3 DNA sequence: TGCGCCAGCAGCCAAGTGGGCGGAGCGGGCACTGAAGCTTTCTTT.